The 26 T cell receptor beta chains reported below all come from one sample, sequenced in a study of blood T cell repertoires in COVID-19. The protocol was immunoSEQ multiplex PCR, while the TCRdb copy is restricted to in-frame clones and leaves out a portion. Of some 150,000 clones listed, roughly 83% are singletons. Sequenced input: peripheral blood. Receptor source: a woman of 80 years or more with acute or convalescent COVID-19.

The V call is TRBV19, the J call TRBJ1-5; 7 bases fit TRBD1. Germline CDR1 is LNHDA and CDR2 is SQIVND (reference sequence). Unmatched junction bases numbered 15, after V lost 7 bases and J lost 6 bases. The CDR3 is made up of 16 amino acids. The CDR3 sequence: CASTPPGGQGGQPQHF. Written as DNA, the CDR3 is TGTGCCAGTACCCCACCAGGGGGTCAGGGAGGTCAGCCCCAGCATTTT.

This sequence joins TRBV30 and TRBJ2-7; 7 bases map to TRBD1. Looked up from germline, CDR1 is GTSNPN and CDR2 is SVGIG (reference sequence). The CDR3 has 15 residues. The V gene end was trimmed by 3 bases and the J gene end by 6 bases; junction bases not matched to a gene: 14. CDR3 bases: TGTGCCTGGAGGGGAGAGGTAAAAGGGGGCCTCGAGCAGTACTTC. It specifies CAWRGEVKGGLEQYF.

The gene calls are TRBV19 and TRBJ1-5, with 12 bases matching TRBD1. Germline assignment: CDR1 LNHDA and CDR2 SQIVND (reference sequence). The CDR3 has 15 amino acids. With V trimmed by 3 bases and J by 6 bases, 3 bases remained unmatched. Here the CDR3 reads CASSIGDRGPQPQHF. The DNA for the CDR3 is TGTGCCAGTAGTATCGGGGACAGGGGGCCTCAGCCCCAGCATTTT.

The sample holds a few counts of this clone. The chain joins TRBV2 to TRBJ1-4, with 8 positions matching TRBD1. This CDR3 region has 14 residues. Trimming took 6 bases from V and 7 from J; bases not matched to a gene: 7. Germline V CDR1 and CDR2: SNHLY, FYNNEI. CDR3 nucleotide sequence: TGTGCCAGCAGGGAGGACAGGGAGAGTGAAAAACTGTTTTTT. Translating it yields CASREDRESEKLFF.

The sample holds a few counts of this clone. This sequence joins TRBV14 and TRBJ2-2; D remains unclear. Trimming took 4 bases from V and 6 from J, leaving 21 bases between them. The V gene's germline CDR1 is SGHDN and CDR2 FVKESK. The CDR3 extends over 17 amino acids. Here the CDR3 DNA reads TGTGCCAGCAGCCCCCGTACAGTGGCCAGTCTTCCCGGGGAGCTGTTTTTT. As protein: CASSPRTVASLPGELFF.

This chain connects TRBV3-1 (or the pseudogene TRBV3-2) to TRBJ2-3, with 12 positions matching TRBD2. CDR3 size: 20 residues. V lost 0 bases to trimming and J lost 0 bases; unmatched junction nucleotides: 10. Germline V gene lookup returns CDR1 LGHDT and CDR2 YNNKEL (reference sequence). CDR3 bases: TGTGCCAGCAGCCAAGATAGGCGGCTAGCGGGGGGGAGAAGCACAGATACGCAGTATTTT. Translated: CASSQDRRLAGGRSTDTQYF.

This clone was counted only a few times. A much larger clone is a single base away; this may be a read error. Within the sample, other DNA sequences also encode this same CDR3. The J gene is TRBJ2-6, the V gene TRBV9; 7 bases match TRBD1. The CDR3 loop spans 15 amino acids. V lost 0 bases, J lost 7 bases, and 4 bases stayed unmatched. The germline CDR1 and CDR2 sequences are SGDLS and YYNGEE. As DNA, the CDR3 is TGTGCCAGCAGCGTAGAGGGGGCGGGCGCCAACGTCCTGACTTTC. This translates into CASSVEGAGANVLTF. The full variable domain, rest sourced from reference TRBV9 and TRBJ2-6, is DSGVTQTPKHLITATGQRVTLRCSPRSGDLSVYWYQQSLDQGLQFLIQYYNGEERAKGNILERFSAQQFPDLHSELNLSSLELGDSALYFCASSVEGAGANVLTFGAGSRLTVL.

V gene TRBV2 combines with J gene TRBJ2-3; D unclear. This CDR3 is 14 amino acids long. Trimming stripped 2 bases from V and 3 bases from J, with 9 bases between. CDR1 and CDR2 from the germline V gene are SNHLY and FYNNEI. The chain's CDR3 is CASSEIPVTDTQYF. CDR3 sequence (DNA): TGTGCCAGCAGTGAAATTCCTGTTACAGATACGCAGTATTTT.

This clone was recorded a few times. This sequence joins TRBV6-6 and TRBJ1-1, with D unclear. Germline-derived CDR1 and CDR2 are MNHNY and SVGAGI (reference sequence). V lost 2 bases, J lost 11 bases, and 12 bases lay in between. This CDR3 spans 12 amino acids. The CDR3 nucleotides read TGTGCCAGCAGTTACGATGAGGCTGGGGCTTTCTTT. It encodes CASSYDEAGAFF.

The CDR3 DNA follows: TGTGCCAGCAGCCGGTCCTATGGCTACACCTTC. Translation: CASSRSYGYTF. This rearrangement joins TRBV7-6 to TRBJ1-2; D remains unclear. The CDR3 length is 11 residues. Trimming removed 5 bases from V and 4 bases from J, with 5 bases in between. Germline V gene sequence: CDR1 SGHVS, CDR2 FNYEAQ.

The V call is TRBV6-5, the J call TRBJ2-7; 7 positions match TRBD2. Trimming took 8 bases from V and 3 from J; bases not matched to a gene: 7. CDR3 length equals 13 residues. Per germline, CDR1 MNHEY and CDR2 SVGAGI. The DNA for the CDR3 is TGTGCCAGCGGTCGCGGGGGTAACTACGAGCAGTACTTC. Its translation is CASGRGGNYEQYF.

This clone was recorded a few times. J is TRBJ1-1 and V is TRBV5-6, with 7 bases matching TRBD1. V lost 2 bases and J lost 0; bases outside the gene matches: 10. The CDR3 runs to 17 residues. Germline-derived CDR1 and CDR2 are SGHDT and YYEEEE. The CDR3 bases are TGTGCCAGCAGCTTTGGGTGGGACAGATACATGAACACTGAAGCTTTCTTT. This sequence encodes CASSFGWDRYMNTEAFF.

CDR3 bases: TGTGCCAGCAGCTCCCGTGGCCTGGGCATGGAGACCCAGTACTTC. Translating gives CASSSRGLGMETQYF. The chain carries TRBV7-9 and TRBJ2-5; D not certain. Germline V CDR1 and CDR2: SEHNR, FQNEAQ (reference sequence). This CDR3 is built from 15 residues. V lost 4 bases, J lost 5 bases, and 17 bases lay in between.

This chain joins TRBV18 and TRBJ2-5, with D perhaps TRBD1 (6 bases). Trimming pared 3 bases from V and 1 base from J, leaving 12 bases between. The CDR3 loop spans 15 amino acids. Germline V gives CDR1 KGHSH, CDR2 LQKENI. This CDR3 is CASSPQQGSQETQYF. The CDR3 DNA reads as TGTGCCAGCTCACCTCAACAGGGATCCCAAGAGACCCAGTACTTC.

This chain links TRBV5-6 with TRBJ2-7; TRBD1 matches at 10 bases. The V segment lost 5 bases and the J segment 3 bases; nucleotides outside the gene matches: 5. Germline V CDR1 and CDR2: SGHDT, YYEEEE. This CDR3 has 14 amino acids. The CDR3 reads CASRPRTGGYEQYF. CDR3 in DNA: TGTGCCAGCAGACCGAGGACAGGGGGCTACGAGCAGTACTTC.

This clone was seen a handful of times. The rearrangement links TRBV6-5 to TRBJ1-4, with TRBD1 matching over 7 bases. This CDR3 contains 15 residues. CDR1 and CDR2 from the germline V gene are MNHEY and SVGAGI. J lost 6 bases, V lost 5 bases, and 9 bases had no gene match. Here the CDR3 reads CASSLMSRGDEKLFF. CDR3 nucleotides: TGTGCCAGCAGTCTTATGAGCAGGGGGGATGAAAAACTGTTTTTT.

V is TRBV19 and J is TRBJ1-1; the D is unclear. Trimming shortened V by 5 bases and J by 3 bases, and 7 bases separated the two germline ends. CDR3 length: 12 residues. The germline CDR1 and CDR2 sequences are LNHDA and SQIVND (reference sequence). The CDR3 sequence: CASSSLYTEAFF. DNA of the CDR3: TGTGCCAGTAGTTCTTTGTACACTGAAGCTTTCTTT.

This clone came up once. The chain recombines TRBV19 with TRBJ1-2; possibly TRBD1 for D (6 bases). CDR1 LNHDA and CDR2 SQIVND come from the germline V gene (reference sequence). V gave up 5 bases and J gave up 2 bases, with 12 bases separating them. The CDR3 consists of 14 residues. CDR3 in amino acids: CASSGRTENYGYTF. The CDR3 DNA sequence: TGTGCCAGTAGTGGGCGGACAGAGAACTATGGCTACACCTTC.

The chain carries TRBV5-1 and TRBJ2-7; maybe TRBD1 (6 bases). This CDR3 spans 17 amino acids. Trimming removed 1 base from V and 2 bases from J, with 19 bases in between. In germline, CDR1 is SGHRS, CDR2 YFSETQ. The CDR3 DNA follows: TGCGCCAGCAGCTTGACCTTGAGGACAGACTCCCCCTACGAGCAGTACTTC. It is translated as CASSLTLRTDSPYEQYF.

This rearrangement joins TRBV4-3 to TRBJ2-3, with 11 nucleotides matching TRBD1. CDR3 length equals 16 residues. V shed 4 bases and J 6 bases; nucleotides not matched to a gene: 9. The germline V gene has CDR1 LGHNA and CDR2 YSLEER. In DNA form, the CDR3 reads TGCGCCAGCAGCCTTGGACAGGGGGCATGGGTGGATACGCAGTATTTT. This codes for CASSLGQGAWVDTQYF.

V usage is TRBV9 and J usage is TRBJ2-5, with a tentative D call TRBD2 (7 bases). Trimming pared 4 bases from V and 4 bases from J, leaving 20 bases between. The length of the CDR3 is 16 residues. From germline, CDR1 is SGDLS and CDR2 YYNGEE. CDR3 nucleotide sequence: TGTGCCAGCAGCCCTACCGTCGGGGGGCAGGGAGAGACCCAGTACTTC. It is translated as CASSPTVGGQGETQYF.

This chain uses TRBV5-4 with TRBJ1-2; 7 bases are a match to TRBD1. Trimming cost V 4 bases and J 7 bases; bases outside gene matches: 7. The CDR3 loop spans 13 amino acids. CDR1 and CDR2 from the germline V gene are SGHNT and YYREEE (reference sequence). In DNA, the CDR3 is TGTGCCAGCAGCGTTGACAGGGTTGGTGGCTACACCTTC. The encoded protein is CASSVDRVGGYTF.

J is TRBJ2-6 and V is TRBV30, with D possibly matching TRBD1 (6 bases). Germline V CDR1 and CDR2: GTSNPN, SVGIG (reference sequence). Trimming left V 2 bases short and J 4 bases short, with 12 bases between. The CDR3 has 15 residues. The CDR3 spells CAWSFGQYGANVLTF. The DNA for the CDR3 is TGTGCCTGGAGTTTCGGACAGTACGGGGCCAACGTCCTGACTTTC.

The chain employs TRBV18 and TRBJ1-2; the D gene is possibly TRBD1 (6 bases). With 3 bases removed from V and 4 bases from J, the gap between germline ends came to 15 bases. From germline, CDR1 is KGHSH and CDR2 LQKENI. CDR3 length: 15 residues. Written as DNA, the CDR3 is TGTGCCAGCTCACCCCCTGAGGACAGACTCTATGGCTACACCTTC. This encodes CASSPPEDRLYGYTF.

This clone was counted only a few times. The chain employs TRBV2 and TRBJ1-1; weak D call: TRBD1 (5 bases). The CDR3 loop spans 13 amino acids. Trimming shortened V by 5 bases and J by 0 bases, and 7 bases separated the two germline ends. The V gene's germline CDR1 is SNHLY and CDR2 FYNNEI. The chain's CDR3 is CASSLQVNTEAFF. The CDR3 DNA is TGTGCCAGCAGTTTACAGGTGAACACTGAAGCTTTCTTT. Full variable domain (missing parts from reference TRBV2 and TRBJ1-1): EPEVTQTPSHQVTQMGQEVILRCVPISNHLYFYWYRQILGQKVEFLVSFYNNEISEKSEIFDDQFSVERPDGSNFTLKIRSTKLEDSAMYFCASSLQVNTEAFFGQGTRLTVV.

This chain joins TRBV11-2 and TRBJ2-7; 11 bases line up with TRBD2. The CDR3 runs to 14 residues. The junction had 2 bases not matched to a gene; V was cut back by 1 base and J by 6 bases. Germline lookup yields CDR1 SGHAT and CDR2 FQNNGV. The CDR3 region is CASSLVTSGGEQYF. The CDR3 DNA reads TGTGCCAGCAGCTTAGTTACTAGCGGGGGCGAGCAGTACTTC.